This TCR beta chain was captured by sequencing in a study of synovial regulatory T cells in juvenile arthritis. Study-wide results and caveats: CDR3 overlap with synovial Tregs was higher for iaTregs than other blood Tregs. Blood Treg cells that were inflammation-associated showed lower TCR diversity than other blood Treg cells. Synovial Teff and blood CPL repertoires partially overlapped with iaTreg TCR repertoires, which were largely patient-private.

This clone is deemed medium-sized by its frequency. Its antigen is unidentified. TCRdb keeps only in-frame clones here, not all; method: immunoSEQ multiplex PCR. This listing includes over a thousand clones. The source of this sequence is a donor aged 2-30 years with juvenile idiopathic arthritis. The sample comprised Treg cells from blood. Documented subset: HLA-DR+ inflammation-associated blood Treg cells.

The CDR3 loop is CASSFPGLAGRETQYF. V is TRBV19 and J is TRBJ2-5; the D call from TCRdb, TRBD2, cannot be confirmed without DNA. Looked up from germline, CDR1 is LNHDA and CDR2 is SQIVND (reference sequence). The CDR3 totals 16 residues. The record lacks a DNA sequence. Variable domain in full (rest from reference TRBV19 and TRBJ2-5): DGGITQSPKYLFRKEGQNVTLSCEQNLNHDAMYWYRQDPGQGLRLIYYSQIVNDFQKGDIAEGYSVSREKKESFPLTVTSAQKNPTAFYLCASSFPGLAGRETQYFGPGTRLLVL.